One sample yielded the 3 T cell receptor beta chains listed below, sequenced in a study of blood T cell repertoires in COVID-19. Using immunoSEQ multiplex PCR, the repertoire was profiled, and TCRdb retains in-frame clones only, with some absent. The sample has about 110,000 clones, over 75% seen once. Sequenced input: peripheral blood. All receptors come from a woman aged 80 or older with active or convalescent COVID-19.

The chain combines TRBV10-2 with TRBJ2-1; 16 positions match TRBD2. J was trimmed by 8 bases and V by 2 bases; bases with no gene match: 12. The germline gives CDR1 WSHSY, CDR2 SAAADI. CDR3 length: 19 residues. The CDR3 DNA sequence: TGCGCCAGCAGTGAGCCGGGACTAGCGGGAGGGAGGTGGAGGGATGAGCAGTTCTTC. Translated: CASSEPGLAGGRWRDEQFF.

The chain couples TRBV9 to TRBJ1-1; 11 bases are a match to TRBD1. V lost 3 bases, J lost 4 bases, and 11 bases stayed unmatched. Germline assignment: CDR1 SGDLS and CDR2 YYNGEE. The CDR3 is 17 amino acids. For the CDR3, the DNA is TGTGCCAGCAGCGCCCAGTGGGACAGGGGGGTAAGCACTGAAGCTTTCTTT. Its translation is CASSAQWDRGVSTEAFF.

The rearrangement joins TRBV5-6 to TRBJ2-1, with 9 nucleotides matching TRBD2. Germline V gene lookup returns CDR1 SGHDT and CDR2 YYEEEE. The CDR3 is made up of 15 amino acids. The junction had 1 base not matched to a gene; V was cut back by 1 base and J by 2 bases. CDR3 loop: CASSLRLAAYNEQFF. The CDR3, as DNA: TGTGCCAGCAGCTTGCGACTAGCGGCCTACAATGAGCAGTTCTTC.